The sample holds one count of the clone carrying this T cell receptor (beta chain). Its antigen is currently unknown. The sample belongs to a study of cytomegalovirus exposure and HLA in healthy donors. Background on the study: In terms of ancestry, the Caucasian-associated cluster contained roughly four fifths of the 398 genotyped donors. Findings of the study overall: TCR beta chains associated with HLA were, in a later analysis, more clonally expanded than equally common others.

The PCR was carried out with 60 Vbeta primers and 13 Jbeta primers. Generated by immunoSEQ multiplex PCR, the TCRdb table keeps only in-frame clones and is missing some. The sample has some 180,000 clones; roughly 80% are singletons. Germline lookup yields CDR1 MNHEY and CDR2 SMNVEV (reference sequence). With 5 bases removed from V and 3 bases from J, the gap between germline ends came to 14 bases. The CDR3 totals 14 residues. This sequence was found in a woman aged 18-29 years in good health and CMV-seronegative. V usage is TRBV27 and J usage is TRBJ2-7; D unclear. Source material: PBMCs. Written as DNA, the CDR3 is TGTGCCAGCAGTCGAGGAAGCCCCATCTACGAGCAGTACTTC. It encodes CASSRGSPIYEQYF.